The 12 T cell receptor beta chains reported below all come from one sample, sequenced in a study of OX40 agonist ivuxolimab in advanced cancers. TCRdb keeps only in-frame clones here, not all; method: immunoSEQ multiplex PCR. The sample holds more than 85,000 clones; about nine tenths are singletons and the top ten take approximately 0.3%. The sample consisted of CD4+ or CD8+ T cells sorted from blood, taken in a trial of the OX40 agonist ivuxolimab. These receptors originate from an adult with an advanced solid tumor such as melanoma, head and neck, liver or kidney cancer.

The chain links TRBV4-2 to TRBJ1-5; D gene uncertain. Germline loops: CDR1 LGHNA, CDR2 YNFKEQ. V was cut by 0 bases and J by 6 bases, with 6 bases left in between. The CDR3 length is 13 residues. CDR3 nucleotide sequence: TGTGCCAGCAGCCAAGATGGGGTTCAGCCCCAGCATTTT. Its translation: CASSQDGVQPQHF.

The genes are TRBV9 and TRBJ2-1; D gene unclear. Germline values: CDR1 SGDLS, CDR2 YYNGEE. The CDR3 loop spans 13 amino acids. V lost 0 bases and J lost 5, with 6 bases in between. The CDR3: CASSVGRNNEQFF. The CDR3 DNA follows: TGTGCCAGCAGCGTAGGTAGGAACAATGAGCAGTTCTTC.

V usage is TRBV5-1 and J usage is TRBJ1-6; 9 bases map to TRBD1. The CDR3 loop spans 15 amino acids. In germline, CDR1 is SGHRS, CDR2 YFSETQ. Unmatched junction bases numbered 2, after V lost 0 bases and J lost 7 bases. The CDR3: CASSLEGTGNSPLHF. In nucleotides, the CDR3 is TGCGCCAGCAGCTTGGAGGGGACAGGGAATTCACCCCTCCACTTT.

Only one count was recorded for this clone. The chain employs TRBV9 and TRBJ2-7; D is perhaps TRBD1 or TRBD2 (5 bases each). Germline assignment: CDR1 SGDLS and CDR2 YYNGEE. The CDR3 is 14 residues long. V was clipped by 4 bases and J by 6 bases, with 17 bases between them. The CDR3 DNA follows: TGTGCCAGCAGCCTTGGGACCCCCTCCGGCGAGCAGTACTTC. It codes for CASSLGTPSGEQYF.

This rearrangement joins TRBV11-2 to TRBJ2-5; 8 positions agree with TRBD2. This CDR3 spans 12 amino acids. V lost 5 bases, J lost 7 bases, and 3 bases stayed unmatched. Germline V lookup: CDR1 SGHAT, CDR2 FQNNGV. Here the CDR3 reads CASSPGGGTQYF. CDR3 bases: TGTGCCAGCAGCCCCGGGGGGGGGACCCAGTACTTC.

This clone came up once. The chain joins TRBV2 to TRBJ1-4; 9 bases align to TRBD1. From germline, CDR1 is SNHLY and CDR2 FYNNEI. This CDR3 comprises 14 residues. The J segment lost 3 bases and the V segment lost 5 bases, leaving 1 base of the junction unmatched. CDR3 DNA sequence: TGTGCCAGCAGTCGACAGGGGGCTAATGAAAAACTGTTTTTT. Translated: CASSRQGANEKLFF.

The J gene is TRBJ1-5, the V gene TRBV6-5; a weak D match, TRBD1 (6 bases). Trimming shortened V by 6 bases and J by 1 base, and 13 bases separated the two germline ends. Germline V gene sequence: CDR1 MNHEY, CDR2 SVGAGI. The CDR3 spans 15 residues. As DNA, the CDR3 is TGTGCCAGCAGCTTCCGCAGGGGAAGCAATCAGCCCCAGCATTTT. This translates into CASSFRRGSNQPQHF.

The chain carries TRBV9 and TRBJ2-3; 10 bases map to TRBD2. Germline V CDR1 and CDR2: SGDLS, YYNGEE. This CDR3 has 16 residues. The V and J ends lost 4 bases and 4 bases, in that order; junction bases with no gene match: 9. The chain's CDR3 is CASSKKSLAGADTQYF. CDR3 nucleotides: TGTGCCAGCAGCAAAAAATCGCTAGCGGGAGCAGATACGCAGTATTTT.

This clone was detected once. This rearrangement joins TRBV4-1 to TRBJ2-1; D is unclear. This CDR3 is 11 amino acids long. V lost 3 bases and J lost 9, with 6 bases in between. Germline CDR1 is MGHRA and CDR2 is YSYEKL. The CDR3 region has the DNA TGCGCCAGCAGCCAGGATATTGAGCAGTTCTTC. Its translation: CASSQDIEQFF.

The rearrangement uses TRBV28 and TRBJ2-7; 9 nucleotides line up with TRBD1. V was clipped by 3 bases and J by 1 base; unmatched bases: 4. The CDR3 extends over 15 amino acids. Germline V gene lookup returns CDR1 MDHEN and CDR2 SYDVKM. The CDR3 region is CASSFSGQGSYEQYF. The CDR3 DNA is TGTGCCAGCAGTTTTTCGGGACAGGGTTCCTACGAGCAGTACTTC. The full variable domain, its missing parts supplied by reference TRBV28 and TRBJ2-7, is DVKVTQSSRYLVKRTGEKVFLECVQDMDHENMFWYRQDPGLGLRLIYFSYDVKMKEKGDIPEGYSVSREKKERFSLILESASTNQTSMYLCASSFSGQGSYEQYFGPGTRLTVT.

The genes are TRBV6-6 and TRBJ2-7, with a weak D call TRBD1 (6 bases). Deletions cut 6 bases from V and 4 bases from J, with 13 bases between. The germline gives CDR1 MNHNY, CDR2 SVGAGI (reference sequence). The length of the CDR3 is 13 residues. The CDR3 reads CASSRQDPYEQYF. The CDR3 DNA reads TGTGCCAGCAGCCGACAGGATCCATACGAGCAGTACTTC.

This chain's CDR3 is CASSIGTGGWDEQFF. The CDR3 DNA follows: TGTGCCAGTAGTATCGGGACAGGGGGCTGGGATGAGCAGTTCTTC. The chain combines TRBV19 with TRBJ2-1; 12 bases map to TRBD1. The length of the CDR3 is 15 residues. Germline-derived CDR1 and CDR2 are LNHDA and SQIVND (reference sequence). With 3 bases clipped from V and 8 bases from J, the junction kept 5 bases outside the gene matches. The full variable domain, rest sourced from reference TRBV19 and TRBJ2-1, is DGGITQSPKYLFRKEGQNVTLSCEQNLNHDAMYWYRQDPGQGLRLIYYSQIVNDFQKGDIAEGYSVSREKKESFPLTVTSAQKNPTAFYLCASSIGTGGWDEQFFGPGTRLTVL.